The rows below give T cell receptor beta chains drawn from one sample of a study of shared clonotypes between healthy human individuals. Assay used: immunoSEQ multiplex PCR; TCRdb lists only in-frame clones, some missing. The profile shows more than 2 million clones, roughly 95% of them singletons. The sample consisted of naive CD4+ T cells sorted from blood. These receptors were collected from a young man in good health. The CDR3 runs from the conserved cysteine through the conserved F or W. D genes are given only for firm matches. Rows give clone size only sometimes, using once, few, many, or a class for an expanded clone.

size | J | V | D | DNA | CDR3
. | TRBJ2-7 | TRBV6-1 | . | TGTGCCAGCAGTGAACTCTACCAAGTAGGCGAGCAGTACTTC | CASSELYQVGEQYF
. | TRBJ2-7 | TRBV10-3 | TRBD2 | TGTGCCACCTCTAGCGGGATCTCCTACGAGCAGTACTTC | CATSSGISYEQYF
. | TRBJ2-1 | TRBV7-2 | TRBD2 | TGTGCCAGCAGCTTAGCGCGGGGGGTTTACAATGAGCAGTTCTTC | CASSLARGVYNEQFF
. | TRBJ2-5 | TRBV19 | . | TGTGCCAGTAGTGTGGGAGGTTTACAAGAGACCCAGTACTTC | CASSVGGLQETQYF
. | TRBJ2-7 | TRBV7-9 | . | TGTGCCAGCAGCTTAGCATCGGGGGTGGCCGAGCAGTACTTC | CASSLASGVAEQYF
. | TRBJ1-6 | TRBV19 | TRBD1 | TGTGCCAGTAGTACCACAGGGGGCCTCCTTAATTCACCCCTCCACTTT | CASSTTGGLLNSPLHF
once | TRBJ1-2 | TRBV27 | . | TGTGCCAGCAGTTCACGGTCCGTCTCTTCCGGCTACACCTTC | CASSSRSVSSGYTF
. | TRBJ2-2 | TRBV5-1 | . | TGCGCCAGCAGCTTGGAGGGACTTTCGACCGGGGAGCTGTTTTTT | CASSLEGLSTGELFF
. | TRBJ2-5 | TRBV7-3 | . | TGTGCCAGCAGCTTATCCGGGACTCCCGAGGAAACCCAGTACTTC | CASSLSGTPEETQYF
. | TRBJ2-5 | TRBV2 | . | TGTGCCAGCAGTGACCGGGTGGAGACCCAGTACTTC | CASSDRVETQYF
. | TRBJ1-2 | TRBV4-3 | . | TGCGCCAGCAGCCAAGATCTCCTGAGTAACTATGGCTACACCTTC | CASSQDLLSNYGYTF
. | TRBJ2-2 | TRBV7-2 | . | TGTGCCAGCAGCTTCAGGGGAAACACCGGGGAGCTGTTTTTT | CASSFRGNTGELFF
once | TRBJ1-6 | TRBV11-2 | . | TGTGCCAGCAGCTTAGATTCAACGGGGGGTAATTCACCCCTCCACTTT | CASSLDSTGGNSPLHF
once | TRBJ1-4 | TRBV6-5 | . | TGTGCCAGCAGTTACACGGAAGGGACCAATGAAAAACTGTTTTTT | CASSYTEGTNEKLFF
. | TRBJ2-5 | TRBV7-3 | . | TGTGCCAGCAGCTTTGACAGACAAGAGACCCAGTACTTC | CASSFDRQETQYF
. | TRBJ2-4 | TRBV11-1 | . | TGTGCCAGCAGCCAAACCCGGGGGAACATTCAGTACTTC | CASSQTRGNIQYF
. | TRBJ2-3 | TRBV20-1 | . | TGCAGTGGGGAAGTCACAGATACGCAGTATTTT | CSGEVTDTQYF
. | TRBJ2-5 | TRBV10-1 | . | TGCGCCAGCAGTGATGGGCTAGCGAGAGAGACCCAGTACTTC | CASSDGLARETQYF
. | TRBJ1-4 | TRBV2 | . | TGTGCCAGCAATACGGGAGGTTCTAATGAAAAACTGTTTTTT | CASNTGGSNEKLFF
. | TRBJ1-3 | TRBV5-1 | TRBD1 | TGCGCCAGCAGAAAAACAGGGGGTCGAGGAAACACCATATATTTT | CASRKTGGRGNTIYF
once | TRBJ2-7 | TRBV7-2 | . | TGTGCCAGCAGCCTCAGGGACCTACGGGTCGAGCAGTACTTC | CASSLRDLRVEQYF
. | TRBJ1-4 | TRBV5-6 | . | TGTGCCAGCAGCCTCCGGGACACCGGTCCGGAAAAACTGTTTTTT | CASSLRDTGPEKLFF
. | TRBJ1-6 | TRBV7-2 | TRBD1 | TGTGCCAGCAGCTTAGTGGGGACAGGGCTTAATTCACCCCTCCACTTT | CASSLVGTGLNSPLHF
. | TRBJ2-7 | TRBV18 | . | TGTGCCAGCTCACCACCGGCGGGGAACTACGAGCAGTACTTC | CASSPPAGNYEQYF
. | TRBJ2-7 | TRBV30 | . | TGTGCCTGGAGGGCAGGCAGCTCCTACGAGCAGTACTTC | CAWRAGSSYEQYF
. | TRBJ1-1 | TRBV6-5 | . | TGTGCCAGCAGTCCCCCCAGGGTTATGGACACTGAAGCTTTCTTT | CASSPPRVMDTEAFF
once | TRBJ2-1 | TRBV28 | . | TGTGCCAGCAGTGAACGAATGTATGAGCAGTTCTTC | CASSERMYEQFF
. | TRBJ1-1 | TRBV11-1 | TRBD1 | TGTGCCAGCAGCTTAACCGGGACAGGGGCTGAAGCTTTCTTT | CASSLTGTGAEAFF
. | TRBJ1-6 | TRBV6-6 | . | TGTGCCAGCAGCAACAGTCTGTTCACTCCCCTCCACTTT | CASSNSLFTPLHF
. | TRBJ1-1 | TRBV30 | . | TGTGCCGTGAACGGACAGATGAACACTGAAGCTTTCTTT | CAVNGQMNTEAFF
. | TRBJ2-2 | TRBV7-9 | . | TGTGCCAGCAGCTTACCCGGGCCCGGGGAGCTGTTTTTT | CASSLPGPGELFF
. | TRBJ1-4 | TRBV6-1 | . | TGTGCCTCTTCACCCGCTAGGCTAACTAATGAAAAACTGTTTTTT | CASSPARLTNEKLFF
. | TRBJ2-7 | TRBV11-2 | . | TGTGCCAGCAGCTTATTAGCGTCCCGGAGCTCCTACGAGCAGTACTTC | CASSLLASRSSYEQYF
once | TRBJ2-3 | TRBV11-2 | TRBD2 | TGTGCCAGCAGCCCAAGACTAGCGGGGGTAGATACGCAGTATTTT | CASSPRLAGVDTQYF
few | TRBJ1-5 | TRBV10-1 | . | TGCGCCAGCAGTGAGGCTCAGGGGACAAATCAGCCCCAGCATTTT | CASSEAQGTNQPQHF
. | TRBJ1-3 | TRBV28 | . | TGTGCCGTAACCTTTGATAGCTCTGGAAACACCATATATTTT | CAVTFDSSGNTIYF
. | TRBJ1-2 | TRBV6-1 | . | TGTGCCAGCAGTGAAGTTCATGGCTACACCTTC | CASSEVHGYTF
few | TRBJ1-2 | TRBV6-5 | . | TGTGCCAGCGGCGGAAACTATGGCTACACCTTC | CASGGNYGYTF
. | TRBJ2-7 | TRBV9 | . | TGTGCCAGCAGCCCCCAAGACAGACACTACGAGCAGTACTTC | CASSPQDRHYEQYF
. | TRBJ1-2 | TRBV4-2 | . | TGTGCCAGCAGCCAGGGGGTGGAAGGGCTTAACTATGGCTACACCTTC | CASSQGVEGLNYGYTF
. | TRBJ2-5 | TRBV7-6 | . | TGTGCCAGCAGCTTAGCGCGAAGGGGCCAGACCCAGTACTTC | CASSLARRGQTQYF
. | TRBJ1-1 | TRBV5-8 | . | TGTGCCAGCAGCTTGGAGGGTTGGGTGAACACTGAAGCTTTCTTT | CASSLEGWVNTEAFF
. | TRBJ1-1 | TRBV28 | TRBD1 | TGTGCCAGCAGACAGGGGTTGTACACTGAAGCTTTCTTT | CASRQGLYTEAFF
. | TRBJ1-1 | TRBV28 | . | TGTGCCAGCAGTCCCTCCGGGAACACTGAAGCTTTCTTT | CASSPSGNTEAFF
. | TRBJ2-7 | TRBV5-1 | TRBD2 | TGCGCCAGCAGCTTCCGACTAGCGGGAGGGCAATATGGGACCTACGAGCAGTACTTC | CASSFRLAGGQYGTYEQYF
. | TRBJ2-7 | TRBV2 | TRBD1 | TGTGCCAGCAAGCGCTCGGGACAGGGCTTAGAGCAGTACTTC | CASKRSGQGLEQYF
. | TRBJ2-2 | TRBV6-5 | . | TGTGCCAGCAGTTACTCGGGGGCGGGGACCGGGGAGCTGTTTTTT | CASSYSGAGTGELFF
. | TRBJ2-3 | TRBV11-2 | TRBD2 | TGTGCCAGCAGCTCGGGACTAGCGGGGGGCACAGATACGCAGTATTTT | CASSSGLAGGTDTQYF
. | TRBJ1-1 | TRBV9 | . | TGTGCCAGCCGCCCGGGGGAGATCAGTAGAAACACTGAAGCTTTCTTT | CASRPGEISRNTEAFF
. | TRBJ2-5 | TRBV6-6 | . | TGTGCCAGCAGTTACAGGGGCTACCAAGAGACCCAGTACTTC | CASSYRGYQETQYF
. | TRBJ2-2 | TRBV20-1 | . | TGCAGTGCTTTGGGGGGCGGGGAGCTGTTTTTT | CSALGGGELFF
. | TRBJ2-1 | TRBV5-6 | TRBD1 | TGTGCCAGCACCTACAGGGGACAGTCGAAGAATGAGCAGTTCTTC | CASTYRGQSKNEQFF
. | TRBJ2-5 | TRBV11-2 | . | TGTGCCAGCAGCTTACGGGGGAAAGAGACCCAGTACTTC | CASSLRGKETQYF
. | TRBJ2-7 | TRBV6-6 | . | TGTGCCAGCAGAAAGGGGTCCTACGAGCAGTACTTC | CASRKGSYEQYF
. | TRBJ2-7 | TRBV5-1 | . | TGCGCCAGCAGCTTCGCAGGGACCTCCTACGAGCAGTACTTC | CASSFAGTSYEQYF